The clone carrying this T cell receptor (beta chain) was detected ten times or more. The authors extracted total RNA from unfractionated whole blood. This sample was taken from a study of human T cells and chemical hapten exposure. The library tagged each cDNA molecule with unique molecular identifiers. As originally analysed: The number of TCRs in each sample had a median of approximately 93,000 and spanned about 20,000 to 690,600. TCRdb re-analysed the 5' RACE reads in MiXCR, keeping a single row per CDR3 protein. The V and J calls and clone size come from TCRdb's table, not from the authors' own analysis. The table shows some 150,000 distinct CDR3 sequences, with roughly 4% occurring only once. From germline, CDR1 is MNHEY and CDR2 SVGAGI. The CDR3 extends over 13 amino acids. V was cut by 8 bases and J by 5 bases, with 14 bases left in between.

The clonotype originates from a female donor in good health. The rearrangement joins TRBV6-5 to TRBJ2-3; a possible D gene is TRBD2 (6 bases). The CDR3: CASWRGPGDTQYF. Written as DNA, the CDR3 is TGTGCCAGCTGGCGGGGACCCGGAGATACGCAGTATTTT.